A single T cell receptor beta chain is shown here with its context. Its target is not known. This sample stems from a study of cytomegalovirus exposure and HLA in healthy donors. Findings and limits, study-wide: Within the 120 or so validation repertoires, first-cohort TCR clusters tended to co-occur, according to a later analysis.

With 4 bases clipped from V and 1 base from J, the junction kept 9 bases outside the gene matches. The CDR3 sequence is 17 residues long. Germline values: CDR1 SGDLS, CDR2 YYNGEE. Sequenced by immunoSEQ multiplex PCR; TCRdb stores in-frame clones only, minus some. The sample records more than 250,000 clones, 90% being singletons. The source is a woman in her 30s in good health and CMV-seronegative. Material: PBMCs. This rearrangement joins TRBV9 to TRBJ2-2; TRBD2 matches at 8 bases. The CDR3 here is CASSNPAGALNTGELFF. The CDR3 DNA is TGTGCCAGCAGCAACCCAGCGGGAGCGTTGAACACCGGGGAGCTGTTTTTT.